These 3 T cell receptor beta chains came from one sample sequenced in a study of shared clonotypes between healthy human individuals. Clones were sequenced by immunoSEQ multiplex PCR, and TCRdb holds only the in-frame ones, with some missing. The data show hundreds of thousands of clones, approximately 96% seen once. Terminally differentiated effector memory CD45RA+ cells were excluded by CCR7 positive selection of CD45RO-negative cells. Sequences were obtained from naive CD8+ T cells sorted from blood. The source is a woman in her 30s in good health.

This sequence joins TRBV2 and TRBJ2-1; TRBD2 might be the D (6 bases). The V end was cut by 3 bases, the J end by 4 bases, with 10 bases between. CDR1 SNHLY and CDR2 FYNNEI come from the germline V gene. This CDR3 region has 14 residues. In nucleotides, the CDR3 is TGTGCCAGCAGTGACCAGGAGGGTTACAATGAGCAGTTCTTC. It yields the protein CASSDQEGYNEQFF.

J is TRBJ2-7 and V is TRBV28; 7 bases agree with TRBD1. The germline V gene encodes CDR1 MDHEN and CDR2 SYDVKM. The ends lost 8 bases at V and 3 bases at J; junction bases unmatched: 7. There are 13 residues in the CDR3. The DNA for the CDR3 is TGTGCCAGCTGCCTCCGGGACAGCTACGAGCAGTACTTC. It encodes CASCLRDSYEQYF. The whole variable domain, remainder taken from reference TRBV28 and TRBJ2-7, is DVKVTQSSRYLVKRTGEKVFLECVQDMDHENMFWYRQDPGLGLRLIYFSYDVKMKEKGDIPEGYSVSREKKERFSLILESASTNQTSMYLCASCLRDSYEQYFGPGTRLTVT.

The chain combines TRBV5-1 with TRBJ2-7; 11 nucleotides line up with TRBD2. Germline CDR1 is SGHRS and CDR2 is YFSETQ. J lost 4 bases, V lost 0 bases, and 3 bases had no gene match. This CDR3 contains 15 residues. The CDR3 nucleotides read TGCGCCAGCAGCTTGGGGTCTAGCGGGAGGTACGAGCAGTACTTC. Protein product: CASSLGSSGRYEQYF.